The entry below gives a single T cell receptor beta chain sequence along with its context. TCRdb keeps only in-frame clones here, not all; method: immunoSEQ multiplex PCR. The table lists approximately 60,000 clones, around nine tenths of them singletons, with about 7% in the top ten. The sample is drawn from a study of T cell responses to AZD1222 COVID-19 vaccine. The sequenced sample was peripheral blood, obtained 28 days after the second AZD1222 dose. This clonotype was obtained from an adult who received the AZD1222 COVID-19 vaccine.

CDR3 protein: CASSFLGIDEQFF. CDR3 sequence (DNA): TGTGCCAGCAGTTTTTTGGGGATTGATGAGCAGTTCTTC. The gene calls are TRBV12-3 or TRBV12-4 and TRBJ2-1; D unclear. The CDR3 is 13 amino acids. Trimming left V 3 bases short and J 8 bases short, with 11 bases between.